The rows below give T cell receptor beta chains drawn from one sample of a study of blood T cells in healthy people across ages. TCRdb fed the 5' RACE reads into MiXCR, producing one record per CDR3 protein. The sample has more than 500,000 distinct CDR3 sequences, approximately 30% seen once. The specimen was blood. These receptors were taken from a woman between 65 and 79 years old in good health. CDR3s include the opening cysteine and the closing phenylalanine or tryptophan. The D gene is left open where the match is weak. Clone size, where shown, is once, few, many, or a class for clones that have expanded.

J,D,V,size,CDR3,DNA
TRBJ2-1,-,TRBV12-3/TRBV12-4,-,CASSVHREYPDNEQFF,TGTGCCAGCAGTGTACACCGGGAATACCCGGACAATGAGCAGTTCTTC
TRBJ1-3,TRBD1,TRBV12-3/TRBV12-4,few,CASTRDRSSGNTIYF,TGTGCCAGCACCCGGGACAGGTCCTCTGGAAACACCATATATTTT
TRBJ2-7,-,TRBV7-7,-,CASSTSGPTEEAHEQYF,TGTGCTAGCAGCACTAGTGGGCCAACCGAGGAGGCGCACGAGCAGTACTTC
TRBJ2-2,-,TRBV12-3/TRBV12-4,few,CASSLALGAGELFF,TGTGCCAGCAGTTTAGCGCTCGGGGCCGGGGAGCTGTTTTTT
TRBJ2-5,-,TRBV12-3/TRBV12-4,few,CASSLGMQETQYF,TGTGCCAGCAGTTTAGGGATGCAAGAGACCCAGTACTTC
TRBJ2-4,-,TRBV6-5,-,CASSYENIQYF,TGTGCCAGCAGTTACGAGAACATTCAGTACTTC
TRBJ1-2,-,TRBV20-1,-,CSASPQRNYGYTF,TGCAGTGCTAGTCCGCAGCGGAACTATGGCTACACCTTC
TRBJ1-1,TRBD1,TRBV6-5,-,CASSYSITGGNTEAFF,TGTGCCAGCAGTTACTCGATCACAGGGGGGAACACTGAAGCTTTCTTT
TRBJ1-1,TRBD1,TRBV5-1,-,CASSSQGAGMNTEAFF,TGCGCCAGCAGCTCCCAGGGGGCGGGAATGAACACTGAAGCTTTCTTT
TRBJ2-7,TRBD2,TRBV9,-,CASLAGGGVNEQYF,TGTGCCAGCCTGGCGGGGGGCGGTGTAAACGAGCAGTACTTC
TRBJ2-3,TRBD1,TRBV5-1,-,CASRPRQGSGTDTQYF,TGCGCCAGCAGACCACGACAGGGGTCGGGCACAGATACGCAGTATTTT
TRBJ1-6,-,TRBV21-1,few,CASKAPLHWGPPPLHF,TGTGCCAGCAAGGCACCTTTGCATTGGGGCCCTCCACCCCTCCACTTT
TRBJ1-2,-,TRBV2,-,CASSEQGGYGYTF,TGTGCCAGCAGTGAACAGGGTGGTTATGGCTACACCTTC
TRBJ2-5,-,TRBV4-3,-,CASSQDLTLRETQYF,TGCGCCAGCAGCCAAGACCTGACCCTCCGGGAGACCCAGTACTTC
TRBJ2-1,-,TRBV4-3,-,CASGAYNEQFF,TGCGCCAGCGGGGCCTACAATGAGCAGTTCTTC
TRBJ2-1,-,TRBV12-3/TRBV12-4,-,CASSPPGKQFF,TGTGCCAGCAGTCCACCGGGTAAGCAGTTCTTC
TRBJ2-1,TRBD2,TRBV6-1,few,CASSELAVNEQFF,TGTGCCAGCAGTGAACTAGCGGTCAATGAGCAGTTCTTC
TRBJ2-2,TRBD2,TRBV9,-,CASSVEAGEANTGELFF,TGTGCCAGCAGCGTAGAGGCGGGGGAGGCGAACACCGGGGAGCTGTTTTTT
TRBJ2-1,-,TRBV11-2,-,CASSFQWGSSYNEQFF,TGTGCCAGCAGCTTTCAGTGGGGGAGCTCCTACAATGAGCAGTTCTTC
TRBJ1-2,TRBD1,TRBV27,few,CASRSGQGSYGYTF,TGTGCCAGCAGATCGGGACAGGGTAGCTATGGCTACACCTTC
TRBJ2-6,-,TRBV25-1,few,CASTPRERSGANVLTF,TGTGCCAGCACTCCTCGTGAACGCTCTGGGGCCAACGTCCTGACTTTC
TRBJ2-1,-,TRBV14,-,CASSARGGSYNEQFF,TGTGCCAGCAGCGCCCGGGGCGGTTCCTACAATGAGCAGTTCTTC
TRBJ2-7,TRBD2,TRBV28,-,CASRRSGSSYEQYF,TGTGCCAGCAGGAGGAGCGGGAGCTCCTACGAGCAGTACTTC
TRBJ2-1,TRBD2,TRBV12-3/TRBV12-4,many,CASTKTSPTNEQFF,TGTGCCAGCACTAAGACTAGCCCTACCAATGAGCAGTTCTTC
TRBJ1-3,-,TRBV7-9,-,CASSYVRGSGNTIYF,TGTGCCAGCAGTTACGTACGGGGCTCTGGAAACACCATATATTTT
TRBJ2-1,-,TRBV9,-,CASSSQVGGPYNEQFF,TGTGCCAGCAGCTCCCAGGTCGGGGGCCCCTACAATGAGCAGTTCTTC
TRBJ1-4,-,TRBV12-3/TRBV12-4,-,CASRPGGEKLFF,TGTGCCAGCAGGCCGGGAGGTGAAAAACTGTTTTTT
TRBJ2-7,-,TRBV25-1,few,CASARTAYEQYF,TGTGCCAGCGCCAGGACAGCCTACGAGCAGTACTTC
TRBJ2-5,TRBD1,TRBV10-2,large,CASRAGQGWEETQYF,TGCGCCAGCAGGGCAGGACAGGGATGGGAAGAGACCCAGTACTTC
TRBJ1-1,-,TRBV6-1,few,CASSDGSSGLRGTEAFF,TGTGCCAGCAGTGACGGGTCCTCCGGTCTCAGGGGCACTGAAGCTTTCTTT
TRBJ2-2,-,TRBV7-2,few,CASSSFTGELFF,TGTGCCAGCAGCTCCTTCACCGGGGAGCTGTTTTTT
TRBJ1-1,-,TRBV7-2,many,CASSLGVPTEAFF,TGTGCCAGCAGCTTGGGGGTCCCCACTGAAGCTTTCTTT
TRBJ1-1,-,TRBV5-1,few,CASREGGSNTEAFF,TGCGCCAGCAGAGAGGGGGGCTCTAACACTGAAGCTTTCTTT
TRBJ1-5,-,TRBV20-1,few,CSARELRGPQHF,TGCAGTGCTAGAGAACTTCGGGGGCCCCAGCATTTT